This record looks at one T cell receptor (beta chain) sequence and its context. Its antigen has not been determined. Base qualities are missing; no much larger clone stands one base away. Library preparation employed PCR. Reads for this sample came from an Illumina HiSeq 2500. Molecular barcoding was employed in the preparation of TCR libraries, with unique molecular identifiers being used to normalize TCRbeta repertoire quantification. Starting from the raw public reads, TCRdb applied fastp trimming at Q25, assembled clones with MiXCR and retained in-frame beta chains. Every CDR3 protein is listed once, alongside the most common genes and DNA of its rows. The sample table records about 420,000 distinct CDR3 sequences; 15% to 20% of these occur just once. In total, the top ten clones hold over 25% of the sample. The sample belongs to a study of T-cell reconstitution after alpha-beta-depleted transplantation in children (dated by TCRdb to the mid-2010s). The study in broad terms: Using TCR repertoire profiling, the study followed T-cell immune reconstitution in a quantitative way in children after TCRalphabeta/CD19-depleted allogeneic hematopoietic cell transplantation. Overall study outcomes, separate from this receptor: The apparently early recovery of alphabetaT-cell counts about two months after transplant reportedly depended on only several hundred rapidly expanded clones that came from non-depleted graft cells. In some patients, high TCRbeta diversity at day 60 was attributed to recipient T cells and intrathymic progenitors that had survived conditioning. Hyperexpanded clone frequencies declined over subsequent months; after one year, T-cell counts and TCRbeta diversity were mostly attributed to newly produced T cells.

Reading the label with the study, this specimen's treatment or condition is: allogeneic hematopoietic cell transplantation with graft depleted of TCRalphabeta T cells and CD19 B cells. Transplant recipients were children who received TCRalphabeta/CD19-depleted allogeneic hematopoietic cell grafts. This TCR came from a boy younger than two who had a stem cell transplant for Wiskott-Aldrich syndrome, so the T cells may come from the graft donor. The input for sequencing was PBMCs, mostly from graft donor cells, taken 360 days after TCRalphabeta/CD19-depleted stem cell transplant.

The encoded CDR3 is CASMSGPNTEAFF. At the DNA level, the sequence is TGCGCCAGCATGTCCGGCCCCAACACTGAAGCTTTCTTT. This sequence uses TRBV5-1 and TRBJ1-1, with no confident D gene call. Its CDR3 holds 13 amino acids, cysteine through phenylalanine. The CDR3 DNA has 39 bases and is translated from base 1. Looking up the germline V gene yields CDR1 SGHRS and CDR2 YFSETQ. Trimming costs V 6 bases and J 2 bases, and their ends lie 11 bases apart. Outside the CDR3, residues come from the reference TRBV5-1 and TRBJ1-1 proteins, so the full variable domain is: KAGVTQTPRYLIKTRGQQVTLSCSPISGHRSVSWYQQTPGQGLQFLFEYFSETQRNKGNFPGRFSGRQFSNSRSEMNVSTLELGDSALYLCASMSGPNTEAFFGQGTRLTVV.